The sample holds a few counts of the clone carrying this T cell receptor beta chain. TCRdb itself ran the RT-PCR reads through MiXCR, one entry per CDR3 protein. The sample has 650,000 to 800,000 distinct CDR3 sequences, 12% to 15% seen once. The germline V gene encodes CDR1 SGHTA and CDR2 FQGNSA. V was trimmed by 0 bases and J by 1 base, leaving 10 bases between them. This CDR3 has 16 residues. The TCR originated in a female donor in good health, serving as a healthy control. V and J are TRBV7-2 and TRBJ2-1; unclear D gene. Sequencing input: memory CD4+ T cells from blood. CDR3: CASSLAGARSYNEQFF. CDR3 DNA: TGTGCCAGCAGCTTAGCCGGAGCGAGGTCCTACAATGAGCAGTTCTTC.